This T cell receptor beta chain was identified in a study of shared clonotypes between healthy human individuals. Turning to the study itself: The donor pool was made up of two women and three men aged 18 to 49. CD4 naive and CD4 memory each took three plates per donor, while CD8 naive took two and CD8 memory one.

General study findings and limits: The generation probabilities recorded for non-shared clonotypes fell below those of clonotypes shared by all four donors.

The table came from immunoSEQ multiplex PCR; TCRdb's copy has only in-frame clones and leaves some out. This table holds about 1 million clones, about 75% found once. Deletions cut 4 bases from V and 5 bases from J, with 11 bases between. CDR1 LNHDA and CDR2 SQIVND come from the germline V gene (reference sequence). This CDR3 is built from 14 residues. Memory CD4+ cells were the fraction left after CD45RA+ naive selection. Worth noting for this clone: Its antigen is as yet unknown.

This sequence joins TRBV19 and TRBJ1-4; D is possibly TRBD1 (5 bases). The receptor was isolated from a man younger than 35 in good health. The sample comprised memory CD4+ T cells sorted from blood. The sample's subset: CD45RA-negative fraction. The CDR3 protein is CASSRTTMNEKLFF. The CDR3 DNA sequence: TGTGCCAGTAGTAGGACAACCATGAATGAAAAACTGTTTTTT.